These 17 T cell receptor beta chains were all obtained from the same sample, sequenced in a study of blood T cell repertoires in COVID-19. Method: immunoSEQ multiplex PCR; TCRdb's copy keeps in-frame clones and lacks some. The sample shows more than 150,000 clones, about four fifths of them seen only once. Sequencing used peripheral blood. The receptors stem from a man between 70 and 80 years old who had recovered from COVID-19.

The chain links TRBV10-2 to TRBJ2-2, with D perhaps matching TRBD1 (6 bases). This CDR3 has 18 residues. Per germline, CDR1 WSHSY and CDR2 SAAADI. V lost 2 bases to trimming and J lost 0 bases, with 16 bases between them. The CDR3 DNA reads TGCGCCAGCAGTGAGCTTATTACAGGGCTTACGAACACCGGGGAGCTGTTTTTT. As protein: CASSELITGLTNTGELFF.

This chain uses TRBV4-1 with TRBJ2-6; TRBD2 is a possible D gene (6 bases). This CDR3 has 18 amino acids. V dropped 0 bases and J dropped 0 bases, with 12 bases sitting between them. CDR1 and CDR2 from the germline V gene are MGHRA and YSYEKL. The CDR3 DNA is TGCGCCAGCAGCCAAGAGGGGACGGGGGTCTCTGGGGCCAACGTCCTGACTTTC. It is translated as CASSQEGTGVSGANVLTF.

CDR3 in amino acids: CASISDRFNYGYTF. The CDR3 nucleotides read TGTGCCAGCATATCAGACAGGTTTAACTATGGCTACACCTTC. The chain employs TRBV2 and TRBJ1-2, with D perhaps matching TRBD1 (6 bases). This CDR3 is 14 amino acids long. Trimming removed 7 bases from V and 1 base from J, with 13 bases in between. Germline lookup yields CDR1 SNHLY and CDR2 FYNNEI.

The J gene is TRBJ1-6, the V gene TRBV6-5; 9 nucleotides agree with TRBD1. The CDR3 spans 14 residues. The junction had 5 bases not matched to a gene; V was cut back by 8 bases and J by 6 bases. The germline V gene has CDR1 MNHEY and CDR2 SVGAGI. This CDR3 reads CASLWTGANSPLHF. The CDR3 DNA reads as TGTGCCAGCCTTTGGACAGGGGCTAATTCACCCCTCCACTTT.

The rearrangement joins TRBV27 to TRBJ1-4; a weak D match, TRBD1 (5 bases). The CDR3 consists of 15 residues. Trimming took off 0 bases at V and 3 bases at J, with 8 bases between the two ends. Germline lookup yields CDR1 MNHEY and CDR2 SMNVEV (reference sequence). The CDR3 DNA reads TGTGCCAGCAGTTTATCTGGCAGGGCTAATGAAAAACTGTTTTTT. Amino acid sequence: CASSLSGRANEKLFF. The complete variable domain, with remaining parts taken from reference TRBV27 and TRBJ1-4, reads EAQVTQNPRYLITVTGKKLTVTCSQNMNHEYMSWYRQDPGLGLRQIYYSMNVEVTDKGDVPEGYKVSRKEKRNFPLILESPSPNQTSLYFCASSLSGRANEKLFFGSGTQLSVL.

The CDR3 nucleotides are TGCAGTGCTAGTGACACGAGGAGCACAGATACGCAGTATTTT. This sequence encodes CSASDTRSTDTQYF. The V call is TRBV20-1, the J call TRBJ2-3; D uncertain. Trimming pared 3 bases from V and 0 bases from J, leaving 10 bases between. Germline assignment: CDR1 DFQATT and CDR2 SNEGSKA (reference sequence). The CDR3 runs to 14 residues.

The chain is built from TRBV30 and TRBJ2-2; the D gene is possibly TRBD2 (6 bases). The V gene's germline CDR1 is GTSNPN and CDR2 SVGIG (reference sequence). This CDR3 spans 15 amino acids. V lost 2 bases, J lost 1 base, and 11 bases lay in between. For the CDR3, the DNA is TGTGCCTGGAGTCTGGGGGGAATGAACACCGGGGAGCTGTTTTTT. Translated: CAWSLGGMNTGELFF.

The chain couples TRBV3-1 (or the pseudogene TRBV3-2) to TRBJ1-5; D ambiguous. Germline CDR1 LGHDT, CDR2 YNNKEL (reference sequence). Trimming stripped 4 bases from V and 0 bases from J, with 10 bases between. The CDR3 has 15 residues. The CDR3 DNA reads TGTGCCAGCAGCCTGGGGAGTTATAGCAATCAGCCCCAGCATTTT. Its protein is CASSLGSYSNQPQHF.

The CDR3 DNA sequence: TGTGCCAGCAGCTTAGCTAGCGCAAACTCCTACGAGCAGTACTTC. This codes for CASSLASANSYEQYF. The V and J genes are TRBV13 and TRBJ2-7; weak D call: TRBD2 (6 bases). This CDR3 region has 15 residues. CDR1 PRHDT and CDR2 FYEKMQ come from the germline V gene (reference sequence). Trimming left V 1 base short and J 0 bases short, with 10 bases between. Full variable domain (missing parts from reference TRBV13 and TRBJ2-7): AAGVIQSPRHLIKEKRETATLKCYPIPRHDTVYWYQQGPGQDPQFLISFYEKMQSDKGSIPDRFSAQQFSDYHSELNMSSLELGDSALYFCASSLASANSYEQYFGPGTRLTVT.

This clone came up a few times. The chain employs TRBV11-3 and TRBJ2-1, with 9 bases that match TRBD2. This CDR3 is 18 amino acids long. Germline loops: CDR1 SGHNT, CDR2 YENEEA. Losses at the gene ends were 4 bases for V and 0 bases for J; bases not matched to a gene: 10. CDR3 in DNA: TGTGCCAGCAGCTCTGGTAGCGGGAGTGGCGGCTCCTACAATGAGCAGTTCTTC. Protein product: CASSSGSGSGGSYNEQFF.

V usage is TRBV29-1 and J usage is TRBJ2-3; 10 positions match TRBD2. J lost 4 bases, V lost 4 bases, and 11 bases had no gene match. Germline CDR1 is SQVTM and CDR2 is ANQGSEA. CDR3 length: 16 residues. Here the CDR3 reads CSVGGASGRSADTQYF. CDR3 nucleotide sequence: TGCAGCGTTGGGGGCGCTAGCGGGAGATCGGCAGATACGCAGTATTTT.

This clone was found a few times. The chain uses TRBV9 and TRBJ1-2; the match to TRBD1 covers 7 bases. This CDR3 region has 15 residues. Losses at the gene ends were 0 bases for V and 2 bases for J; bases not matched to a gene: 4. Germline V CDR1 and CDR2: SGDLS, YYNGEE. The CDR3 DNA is TGTGCCAGCAGCGTAGCTGAGGGGGCGAACTATGGCTACACCTTC. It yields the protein CASSVAEGANYGYTF.

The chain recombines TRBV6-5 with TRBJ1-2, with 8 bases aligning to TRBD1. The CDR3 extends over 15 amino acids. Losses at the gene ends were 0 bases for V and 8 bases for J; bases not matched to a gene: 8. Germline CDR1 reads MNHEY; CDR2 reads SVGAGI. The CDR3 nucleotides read TGTGCCAGCAGTTACTCGTGGCAGGGGGCTTGGGGCTACACCTTC. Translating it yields CASSYSWQGAWGYTF.

The CDR3 is CASLFGGTSDNEQFF. CDR3 nucleotides: TGTGCCAGCCTGTTCGGCGGGACCTCTGACAATGAGCAGTTCTTC. The rearrangement links TRBV6-5 to TRBJ2-1; D is perhaps TRBD2 (6 bases). Looked up from germline, CDR1 is MNHEY and CDR2 is SVGAGI. This CDR3 comprises 15 residues. V lost 8 bases and J 5 bases, leaving 19 bases between the germline ends.

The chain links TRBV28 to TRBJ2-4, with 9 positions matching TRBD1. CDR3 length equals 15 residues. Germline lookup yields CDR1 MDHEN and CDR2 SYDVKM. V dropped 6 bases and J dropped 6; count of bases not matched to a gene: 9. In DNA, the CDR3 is TGTGCCAGCAGCCCACCCGGGACAGGGACAAACATTCAGTACTTC. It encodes CASSPPGTGTNIQYF.

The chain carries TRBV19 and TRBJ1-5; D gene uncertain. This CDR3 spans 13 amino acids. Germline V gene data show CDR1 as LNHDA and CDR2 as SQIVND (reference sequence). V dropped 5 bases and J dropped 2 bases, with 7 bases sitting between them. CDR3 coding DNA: TGTGCCAGTAGTCCCTCAGGCAATCAGCCCCAGCATTTT. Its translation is CASSPSGNQPQHF.

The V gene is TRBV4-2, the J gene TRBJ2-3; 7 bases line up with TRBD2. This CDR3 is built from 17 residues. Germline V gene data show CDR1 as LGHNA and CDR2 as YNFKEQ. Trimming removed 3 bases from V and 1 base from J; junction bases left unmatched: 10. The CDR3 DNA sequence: TGTGCCAGCAGCCAGATGGGAGCGAGCGGGGGCACAGATACGCAGTATTTT. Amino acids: CASSQMGASGGTDTQYF.